These T cell receptor beta chains were read from a single sample in a study of blood T cell repertoires in COVID-19. Using immunoSEQ multiplex PCR, the repertoire was profiled, and TCRdb retains in-frame clones only, with some absent. Of hundreds of thousands of clones in the sample, 89% were seen once. The sample comprised peripheral blood. These receptor sequences come from a man aged 40-55 years with acute or convalescent COVID-19. Both conserved end residues are part of each CDR3. A D gene is named only where the DNA matches it firmly. Expanded clones get a size class; other rows say once, few or many, or leave the size out.

abundance	v_gene	d_gene	j_gene	CDR3aa	CDR3nt
NA	TRBV7-8	TRBD1	TRBJ1-4	CASSPIGTGGSEWLFF	TGTGCCAGCAGCCCGATAGGGACAGGGGGTAGTGAATGGCTGTTTTTT
NA	TRBV3-1/TRBV3-2	NA	TRBJ1-5	CASSLTRNQPQHF	TGTGCCAGCAGCCTAACGCGGAATCAGCCCCAGCATTTT
NA	TRBV5-4	NA	TRBJ2-6	CASRKPDSGANVLTF	TGTGCCAGCAGAAAACCAGATTCTGGGGCCAACGTCCTGACTTTC
NA	TRBV5-4	TRBD2	TRBJ2-1	CASSLPRLAGGGSYNEQFF	TGTGCCAGCAGCTTGCCGCGGCTAGCGGGAGGGGGGTCCTACAATGAGCAGTTCTTC
NA	TRBV9	TRBD1	TRBJ1-4	CASSVRQGGGEKLFF	TGTGCCAGCAGCGTCAGACAGGGCGGAGGAGAAAAACTGTTTTTT
NA	TRBV28	TRBD1	TRBJ1-5	CASSTRDRGAVVAHQPQHF	TGTGCCAGCAGTACCCGGGACAGGGGGGCCGTGGTGGCCCATCAGCCCCAGCATTTT
once	TRBV5-4	NA	TRBJ2-7	CASSLGTYEQYF	TGTGCCAGCAGCTTGGGAACATACGAGCAGTACTTC
NA	TRBV2	NA	TRBJ2-3	CASTPSDTQYF	TGTGCCAGCACCCCATCCGATACGCAGTATTTT
NA	TRBV7-9	NA	TRBJ2-7	CASTLRGSYEQYF	TGTGCCAGCACTCTACGGGGGTCCTACGAGCAGTACTTC
NA	TRBV27	TRBD2	TRBJ2-3	CASSREAGHTDTQYF	TGTGCCAGCAGCCGGGAGGCTGGACACACAGATACGCAGTATTTT
NA	TRBV6-5	TRBD1	TRBJ1-2	CASSYSIYGTGDGYTF	TGTGCCAGCAGTTACTCGATATACGGGACAGGAGACGGCTACACCTTC
NA	TRBV27	NA	TRBJ1-2	CASSLARGSYGYTF	TGTGCCAGCAGTTTAGCAAGGGGAAGCTATGGCTACACCTTC
NA	TRBV5-1	NA	TRBJ1-2	CASSLGHSNYGYTF	TGCGCCAGCAGCTTGGGACACTCCAACTATGGCTACACCTTC
NA	TRBV3-1/TRBV3-2	NA	TRBJ1-1	CASSQGRSGNTEAFF	TGTGCCAGCAGCCAGGGCCGGAGCGGGAACACTGAAGCTTTCTTT
NA	TRBV7-2	NA	TRBJ1-5	CASSSDVTGTNQPQHF	TGTGCCAGCAGCTCCGACGTTACAGGTACAAATCAGCCCCAGCATTTT
NA	TRBV4-1	NA	TRBJ1-4	CASSQMTGLNEKLFF	TGCGCCAGCAGCCAAATGACAGGACTTAATGAAAAACTGTTTTTT
NA	TRBV19	TRBD1	TRBJ1-1	CASSRPGTGAFF	TGTGCCAGTAGTAGGCCAGGGACAGGAGCTTTCTTT
NA	TRBV4-2	NA	TRBJ1-5	CASSQETDSNQPQHF	TGTGCCAGCAGCCAAGAAACAGACAGCAATCAGCCCCAGCATTTT
NA	TRBV9	TRBD2	TRBJ2-3	CASSIMGGGPTDTQYF	TGTGCCAGCAGCATAATGGGGGGAGGGCCCACAGATACGCAGTATTTT
NA	TRBV7-2	TRBD2	TRBJ2-3	CASSVRLAGDQYF	TGTGCCAGCAGCGTGAGACTAGCGGGGGACCAGTATTTT
NA	TRBV5-6	TRBD1	TRBJ1-1	CASSGGWDRASFPEAFF	TGTGCCAGCAGCGGAGGATGGGACAGGGCGTCGTTTCCTGAAGCTTTCTTT
NA	TRBV28	TRBD1	TRBJ2-7	CASFTRQGRYEQYF	TGTGCCAGCTTCACCCGACAGGGGCGCTACGAGCAGTACTTC
once	TRBV13	NA	TRBJ1-5	CASSLGLNQPQHF	TGTGCCAGCAGCTTAGGCTTAAATCAGCCCCAGCATTTT
NA	TRBV7-2	NA	TRBJ2-7	CASSHQSGGAAYEQYF	TGTGCCAGCAGCCACCAGTCTGGCGGGGCGGCCTACGAGCAGTACTTC
NA	TRBV19	NA	TRBJ2-7	CASSIEGVSYEQYF	TGTGCCAGTAGTATAGAAGGGGTCTCCTACGAGCAGTACTTC
NA	TRBV28	NA	TRBJ1-2	CAIKERGSASGYGYTF	TGTGCCATCAAAGAGAGGGGGTCTGCGAGTGGATATGGCTACACCTTC
NA	TRBV7-2	TRBD1	TRBJ1-5	CASSPDREIQPQHF	TGTGCCAGCAGCCCCGACAGGGAGATACAGCCCCAGCATTTT